This TCR beta chain comes out of a study of blood T cells in healthy people across ages. For the second PCR, which ran for 7 to 11 cycles, a sample-barcoded 5' primer and a J-beta primer mix were used. TCRdb re-called the 5' RACE reads through MiXCR, storing one row per CDR3 protein. The data show over 450,000 distinct CDR3 sequences, with 24% seen just once and roughly 9% held by the top ten. CDR3 length: 14 amino acids. V was clipped by 0 bases and J by 2 bases, with 7 bases between them. The germline V gene has CDR1 MNHNS and CDR2 SASEGT. This clonotype was counted ten times or more. These data are also associated with another study on T cells of mothers and their children.

The origin of this receptor is a boy under 18 in good health. The specimen was blood. The chain is built from TRBV6-1 and TRBJ1-1; no clear D gene. The CDR3 nucleotides read TGTGCCAGCAGTGAAGCGCTAGAAAACACTGAAGCTTTCTTT. It specifies CASSEALENTEAFF.